Sequencing of this T cell receptor (beta chain) was carried out in a study of control samples from healthy donors and cancer patients. The table came from immunoSEQ multiplex PCR; TCRdb's copy has only in-frame clones and leaves some out. The sample carries 75,000 to 100,000 clones, around nine tenths recorded once. Per the germline V gene, CDR1 is KGHSH and CDR2 is LQKENI. The CDR3 has 15 amino acids. The V end lost 2 bases, the J end lost 0 bases, and 9 bases lay between the germline ends. Sequenced: blood. This chain connects TRBV18 to TRBJ2-3; D is unresolved. The clonotype originates from a man between 25 and 39 years old in good health. The DNA for the CDR3 is TGTGCCAGCTCACCAAGATCAACTAGCACAGATACGCAGTATTTT. Its translation is CASSPRSTSTDTQYF.